This T cell receptor beta chain was sequenced during a study of T cell responses to AZD1222 COVID-19 vaccine. Study in general: The analysis combined second doses at about 4 or about 12 weeks. General study points: The study identified only five or six AZD1222 recipients as seropositive at baseline.

To note about this clone: Antigen unknown.

This CDR3 has 14 residues. CDR1 is LNHDA and CDR2 is SQIVND in the germline V gene (reference sequence). With 3 bases removed from V and 1 base from J, the gap between germline ends came to 9 bases. TCRdb's copy holds only in-frame clones and misses some; the assay was immunoSEQ multiplex PCR. The table includes about 120,000 clones, 80% to 90% detected once. The chain combines TRBV19 with TRBJ1-1; possibly TRBD1 for D (6 bases). Sequences were derived from peripheral blood, sampled on day 0 of AZD1222 vaccination. This receptor was taken from an adult in good health. CDR3 coding DNA: TGTGCCAGTAGTATCTCACAGGGGAACACTGAAGCTTTCTTT. Amino acids: CASSISQGNTEAFF.